A single sample is the source of the 24 T cell receptor gamma chains below, sequenced in a study of gammadelta T cells in human blood. TCRdb re-analyzed the RT-PCR reads via CATT. Of 240 or so gamma-chain clones in the sample, roughly 0.8% were seen once. The sample comprised Vgamma9Vdelta2 gamma-delta T cells from infant blood. Receptors originate from a human donor.

This clone was picked up a small number of times. One base separates it from a far larger clone, so it is likely a read error. V and J are TRGV9 and TRGJP. No J gene is reported in TCRdb; it was inferred here by comparing the DNA with germline. Germline CDR1 reads GITISATS; CDR2 reads ISYDGTV (reference sequence). The CDR3 is 17 residues long. The trim removed 0 bases at V and 9 bases at J, leaving 8 bases unmatched. The CDR3 coding sequence is TGTGCCTTGTGGGAGGTGCAGGGGGGGTTGGGCAAAAAAATCAAGGTATTT. Translation: CALWEVQGGLGKKIKVF.

This clone turned up a few times. The TCRdb protein, from a much larger clone, departs from this DNA's translation at residue 5, likely by read error; the protein shown derives from the DNA. The chain couples TRGV4 to TRGJP1. The CDR3 has 12 amino acids. Germline trimming cut 10 bases from V and 3 bases from J; bases unmatched to any gene: 5. Germline-derived CDR1 and CDR2 are EGSTGY and YDSYTSSV. In DNA form, the CDR3 reads TGTGCCACGTATGCCACTGGTTGGTTCAAGATATTT. Translating it yields CATYATGWFKIF.

This clone was seen more than once but under ten times. The TCRdb protein, from a much larger clone, departs from this DNA's translation at residue 14, likely by read error; the protein shown derives from the DNA. The chain is built from TRGV9 and TRGJP. The CDR3 has 17 amino acids. Looked up from germline, CDR1 is GITISATS and CDR2 is ISYDGTV (reference sequence). The chain's CDR3 is CALWEVQGELGKKNKVF. For the CDR3, the DNA is TGTGCCTTGTGGGAGGTGCAGGGGGAGTTGGGCAAAAAAAACAAGGTATTT.

The table lists this clone with a few counts. The translation of this DNA and the TCRdb protein of a much larger clone differ at residue 7, probably owing to a read error; the protein shown here is translated from the DNA. V is TRGV9 and J is TRGJP. This CDR3 is 17 amino acids long. V was pared by 0 bases and J by 6 bases, with 5 bases of the junction left unmatched. Germline assignment: CDR1 GITISATS and CDR2 ISYDGTV (reference sequence). DNA for the CDR3: TGTGCCTTGTGGGAGGTGTCTTCAGAGTTGGGCAAAAAAATCAAGGTATTT. This gives the protein CALWEVSSELGKKIKVF.

This clone was counted a few times. TCRdb has a much larger clone's protein, which differs at residue 10 from the translation of this DNA, likely because of a read error; what is shown is the protein translated from the DNA. The chain recombines TRGV9 with TRGJP. With V trimmed by 2 bases and J by 11 bases, 12 bases remained unmatched. Per the germline V gene, CDR1 is GITISATS and CDR2 is ISYDGTV (reference sequence). The CDR3 is made up of 17 amino acids. CDR3 nucleotide sequence: TGTGCCTTGTGGGAGGCGCTCGTTGAGGTGGGCAAAAAAATCAAGGTATTT. Amino acid sequence: CALWEALVEVGKKIKVF.

In its sample, this clone is medium-sized. A read error may explain this, as a much larger clone is one base away. V and J are TRGV9 and TRGJP. CDR1 and CDR2 (germline): GITISATS, ISYDGTV (reference sequence). The CDR3 loop spans 17 amino acids. The V and J ends lost 6 bases and 3 bases, in that order; junction bases with no gene match: 8. The CDR3 reads CALWNQMQELGKKIKVF. CDR3 DNA: TGTGCCTTGTGGAACCAAATGCAAGAGTTGGGCAAAAAAATCAAGGTATTT.

This clone was detected a few times. A read error likely explains why the TCRdb protein, taken from a much larger clone, differs from this DNA's translation at residue 13; the protein shown is translated from the DNA. The genes are TRGV9 and TRGJP. The CDR3 runs to 16 residues. From germline, CDR1 is GITISATS and CDR2 ISYDGTV (reference sequence). The CDR3 loop is CALWESQELGKKNKVF. The DNA of the CDR3 is TGTGCCTTGTGGGAGTCGCAAGAGTTGGGCAAAAAAAACAAGGTATTT.

By sample fraction, this clone is hyperexpanded. V gene TRGV9 combines with J gene TRGJ1 or TRGJ2. The CDR3 totals 12 residues. V shed 0 bases, J shed 5 bases, and the junction held 1 base outside the gene matches. From germline, CDR1 is GITISATS and CDR2 ISYDGTV (reference sequence). The CDR3 sequence is CALWEVHYKKLF. Here the CDR3 DNA reads TGTGCCTTGTGGGAGGTGCATTATAAGAAACTCTTT.

Of note for this clone: A read error likely explains why the TCRdb protein, taken from a much larger clone, differs from this DNA's translation at residue 13; the protein shown is translated from the DNA. The rearrangement uses TRGV9 and TRGJP. The V gene's germline CDR1 is GITISATS and CDR2 ISYDGTV (reference sequence). The CDR3 is made up of 15 amino acids. CDR3: CALWGPELGKKIEVF. The CDR3 DNA sequence: TGTGCCTTGTGGGGACCCGAGTTGGGCAAAAAAATCGAGGTATTT.

A note on this clone: TCRdb's entry gives the protein of a much larger clone, which mismatches this DNA's translation at residue 5, likely from a read error; the protein reported here is translated from the DNA. This chain connects TRGV9 to TRGJP. This CDR3 is 17 amino acids long. Germline V lookup: CDR1 GITISATS, CDR2 ISYDGTV (reference sequence). The CDR3 nucleotides read TGTGCCTTGTGGAAGGTGCCCCAAGAGTTGGGCAAAAAAATCAAGGTATTT. It yields the protein CALWKVPQELGKKIKVF.

Within the sample, this clone is large. The rearrangement joins TRGV10 to TRGJ1 or TRGJ2. TRGV10 is noted as an ORF with a role that remains uncertain. The junction had 1 base not matched to a gene; V was cut back by 8 bases and J by 8 bases. The CDR3 contains 9 residues. CDR3 amino acids: CAAWDKKLF. Here the CDR3 DNA reads TGTGCTGCGTGGGATAAGAAACTCTTT.

This clone was found a few times. This rearrangement joins TRGV9 to TRGJP. TCRdb offers no J gene call, so here the DNA was matched to germline to obtain one. Per germline, CDR1 GITISATS and CDR2 ISYDGTV (reference sequence). There are 15 residues in the CDR3. V lost 6 bases and J lost 4; bases outside the gene matches: 3. CDR3 sequence: CALWIQELGKKIKVF. The CDR3 DNA reads as TGTGCCTTGTGGATACAAGAGTTGGGCAAAAAAATCAAGGTATTT.

With regard to this clone: This likely traces to a read error, being one base from a far larger clone. With the J gene uncalled, the V gene is TRGV9. The CDR3 extends over 17 amino acids. Per the germline V gene, CDR1 is GITISATS and CDR2 is ISYDGTV (reference sequence). CDR3 DNA: TGTGCCTTGTGGGAGGCGCTCGTTGAGTTGGGCAAAAAAATCAAAGTATTT. Translating gives CALWEALVELGKKIKVF.

This clone counts as large. V gene TRGV9 combines with J gene TRGJP. Germline V gene lookup returns CDR1 GITISATS and CDR2 ISYDGTV (reference sequence). After removal of 0 bases from V and 7 bases from J, the junction contained 3 bases not matched to a gene. This CDR3 contains 16 residues. CDR3 sequence reads: CALWEVLELGKKIKVF. The CDR3 DNA sequence: TGTGCCTTGTGGGAGGTGTTGGAGTTGGGCAAAAAAATCAAGGTATTT.

This clone has just a few counts. One junction end disagrees with the germline gene, perhaps due to a read error. J is TRGJP and V is TRGV9. Here the J gene was assigned by germline matching of the DNA, as TCRdb has none. CDR3 length equals 18 residues. Germline-derived CDR1 and CDR2 are GITISATS and ISYDGTV (reference sequence). Written as DNA, the CDR3 is TGTGCCTTGCGGGAGGAGCTTGTATATTCGTTGGGCAAAAAAATCAAGGTATTT. Translated, it gives CALREELVYSLGKKIKVF.

This clone appeared a few times. TCRdb's protein for this DNA is that of a much larger clone and differs from the translation at residue 11, likely a read error; the protein shown is the DNA translation. The chain carries TRGV9 and TRGJP. The germline V gene has CDR1 GITISATS and CDR2 ISYDGTV (reference sequence). The CDR3 totals 17 residues. The junction had 19 bases not matched to a gene; V was cut back by 4 bases and J by 16 bases. The CDR3 sequence: CALWDEMQELAKKIKVF. CDR3 sequence (DNA): TGTGCCTTGTGGGACGAAATGCAAGAGTTGGCAAAAAAAATCAAGGTATTT.

This clone occurred a few times. A far larger clone is one nucleotide away, so this likely arose from a read error. J is TRGJP and V is TRGV9. Assignment of the J gene here rests on matching the DNA to germline, because TCRdb gives none. The CDR3 consists of 17 residues. Per germline, CDR1 GITISATS and CDR2 ISYDGTV (reference sequence). CDR3 loop: CALWEVQGELDKKIKVF. CDR3 in DNA: TGTGCCTTGTGGGAGGTGCAGGGGGAGTTGGACAAAAAAATCAAGGTATTT.

By proportion, this clone is hyperexpanded. The same CDR3 is also encoded by other DNA sequences in this sample. The V call is TRGV9, the J call TRGJP. Unmatched junction bases numbered 2, after V lost 1 base and J lost 5 bases. Germline-derived CDR1 and CDR2 are GITISATS and ISYDGTV (reference sequence). The CDR3 totals 16 residues. The CDR3 sequence is CALWEVEELGKKIKVF. The CDR3, as DNA: TGTGCCTTGTGGGAGGTCGAAGAGTTGGGCAAAAAAATCAAGGTATTT.

This clone was seen more than once but under ten times. This DNA's translation and the protein TCRdb lists, from a much larger clone, do not match at residue 10, likely due to a read error; the protein shown is translated from the DNA. This chain joins TRGV9 and TRGJP. Because TCRdb records no J gene, it was assigned here through a match of the DNA to germline. The CDR3 sequence is 16 residues long. The germline gives CDR1 GITISATS, CDR2 ISYDGTV (reference sequence). The CDR3 reads CALWEDRELDKKIKVF. The DNA for the CDR3 is TGTGCCTTGTGGGAGGACCGCGAGTTGGACAAAAAAATCAAGGTATTT.

Remarks on this clone: TCRdb attributes to this sequence the protein of a much larger clone, which differs from the DNA translation at residue 5; a read error is likely, and the protein displayed is translated from the DNA. This chain joins TRGV9 and TRGJP. The CDR3 contains 17 residues. In germline, CDR1 is GITISATS, CDR2 ISYDGTV (reference sequence). Trimming took 2 bases from V and 3 from J; bases not matched to a gene: 4. This CDR3 is CALWEEMQELGKKIKVF. In nucleotides, the CDR3 is TGTGCCTTGTGGGAGGAAATGCAAGAGTTGGGCAAAAAAATCAAGGTATTT.

Details on this clone: This may arise from a read error, as a much more abundant clone is one base away. Other DNA sequences in the same sample also yield this CDR3. The chain links TRGV2 to TRGJ1 or TRGJ2. This CDR3 is 13 amino acids long. Germline V gene lookup returns CDR1 EGSNGY and CDR2 YDSYNSKV. For the CDR3, the DNA is TGTGCCACCTGGGACGGGCCGAAGTGGAAGAAACTATTT. Residues: CATWDGPKWKKLF.

As regards this clone: A single base is all that separates this from a far larger clone, so a read error is likely. The same CDR3 arises from other DNA sequences in this sample as well. The chain links TRGV9 to TRGJP. Germline V lookup: CDR1 GITISATS, CDR2 ISYDGTV (reference sequence). This CDR3 is 16 amino acids long. Here the CDR3 reads CALWEVEELGKKIKVF. The CDR3 coding sequence is TGTGCCTTGTGGGAGGTCGAAGAGTTGGGTAAAAAAATCAAGGTATTT.

By sample share, this clone is large. This sample includes further DNA sequences coding for the same CDR3. The V and J genes are TRGV10 and TRGJP1. TRGV10 is designated an ORF whose function remains uncertain. The J segment lost 0 bases and the V segment lost 8 bases, leaving 4 bases of the junction unmatched. The CDR3 length is 14 residues. In DNA, the CDR3 is TGTGCTGCGTGGGCCTATACCACTGGTTGGTTCAAGATATTT. It translates to CAAWAYTTGWFKIF.

This clone was picked up a small number of times. A far more abundant clone sits one base away, making this likely a read error. The identical CDR3 is also encoded by other nucleotide sequences in the sample. The chain employs TRGV5 and TRGJ1 or TRGJ2. Germline CDR1 is VINAFY and CDR2 is YDVSNSKD. The V and J ends lost 0 bases and 4 bases, in that order; junction bases with no gene match: 3. The CDR3 has 13 residues. The CDR3 sequence: CATWDRTYYKKLF. The DNA of the CDR3 is TGTGCCACCTGGGACAGGACATATTATAAGAAACTCTTT.